Presented here are 24 T cell receptor beta chains from one specimen sequenced in a study of T cells after yellow fever vaccination. TCRdb itself ran the 5' RACE reads through MiXCR, one entry per CDR3 protein. The sample gives 300,000 to 400,000 distinct CDR3 sequences, 9.5% to 12% of which show up once; about 3.5% is in the top ten. This material consisted of CD4+ T cells sorted from PBMCs, taken 45 days after the yellow fever booster vaccination. All receptors come from a man between 18 and 35 years old who received the YFV17D yellow fever vaccine.

This clonotype was seen at least ten times. The gene calls are TRBV9 and TRBJ2-2; 8 bases align to TRBD1. Germline V gene lookup returns CDR1 SGDLS and CDR2 YYNGEE. The V segment lost 0 bases and the J segment 1 base; nucleotides outside the gene matches: 2. This CDR3 spans 16 amino acids. CDR3 nucleotides: TGTGCCAGCAGCGTAGCAGGGACAGGGAACACCGGGGAGCTGTTTTTT. This sequence encodes CASSVAGTGNTGELFF. Using reference TRBV9 and TRBJ2-2 for the parts outside the CDR3, the full variable domain is DSGVTQTPKHLITATGQRVTLRCSPRSGDLSVYWYQQSLDQGLQFLIQYYNGEERAKGNILERFSAQQFPDLHSELNLSSLELGDSALYFCASSVAGTGNTGELFFGEGSRLTVL.

The chain has TRBV19 and TRBJ2-2, with TRBD2 matching 10 bases. Germline V lookup: CDR1 LNHDA, CDR2 SQIVND (reference sequence). There are 16 residues in the CDR3. V lost 5 bases, J lost 1 base, and 4 bases stayed unmatched. The CDR3 region is CASSPGLAVNTGELFF. The CDR3 DNA reads TGTGCCAGTAGTCCAGGACTAGCGGTGAACACCGGGGAGCTGTTTTTT. The variable domain in full, completed from reference TRBV19 and TRBJ2-2, reads DGGITQSPKYLFRKEGQNVTLSCEQNLNHDAMYWYRQDPGQGLRLIYYSQIVNDFQKGDIAEGYSVSREKKESFPLTVTSAQKNPTAFYLCASSPGLAVNTGELFFGEGSRLTVL.

The rearrangement joins TRBV7-9 to TRBJ1-1; the D is unclear. The CDR3 has 13 amino acids. Trimming left V 1 base short and J 1 base short, with 4 bases between. Germline CDR1 and CDR2: SEHNR and FQNEAQ (reference sequence). The CDR3 region has the DNA TGTGCCAGCAGCTTAGACACGAACACTGAAGCTTTCTTT. Encoded protein: CASSLDTNTEAFF.

This clonotype was detected a few times. The chain carries TRBV10-3 and TRBJ1-1; 8 positions agree with TRBD1. The ends lost 3 bases at V and 8 bases at J; junction bases unmatched: 8. CDR1 ENHRY and CDR2 SYGVKD come from the germline V gene. The CDR3 loop spans 14 amino acids. CDR3 bases: TGTGCCATCAGTGACCGGACAGGGAGGATAGAAGCTTTCTTT. It codes for CAISDRTGRIEAFF.

V and J are TRBV11-3 and TRBJ1-1, with a possible D match to TRBD1 (6 bases). The CDR3 is 14 amino acids. CDR1 SGHNT and CDR2 YENEEA come from the germline V gene. V was clipped by 2 bases and J by 4 bases, with 11 bases between them. The CDR3 DNA sequence: TGTGCCAGCAGCTTAAACCAGGGGAGCACTGAAGCTTTCTTT. It encodes CASSLNQGSTEAFF.

The table lists this clonotype with a few counts. This chain uses TRBV9 with TRBJ2-5; 7 bases map to TRBD1. V trimming: 0 bases; J trimming: 3 bases; junction bases outside the gene matches: 2. CDR1 and CDR2 (germline): SGDLS, YYNGEE. This CDR3 spans 14 amino acids. The CDR3 coding sequence is TGTGCCAGCAGCGTAGGGGACAGCGAAGAGACCCAGTACTTC. Its protein product is CASSVGDSEETQYF.

This clonotype was found a few times. The chain has TRBV7-2 and TRBJ1-6; a possible D gene is TRBD1 (6 bases). Germline V CDR1 and CDR2: SGHTA, FQGNSA. CDR3 length equals 15 residues. Trimming pared 1 base from V and 10 bases from J, leaving 14 bases between. The CDR3 DNA reads TGTGCCAGCAGCTTAGACTTGACAGGAGCATCACCCCTCCACTTT. Protein: CASSLDLTGASPLHF.

The chain combines TRBV20-1 with TRBJ1-5; D not certain. V was shortened by 0 bases and J by 4 bases, with 10 bases between the two germline ends. This CDR3 region has 14 residues. Looked up from germline, CDR1 is DFQATT and CDR2 is SNEGSKA (reference sequence). The CDR3 DNA follows: TGCAGTGCTAGAGATCGGTCGGGAAATCAGCCCCAGCATTTT. It specifies CSARDRSGNQPQHF.

In this sample, this clonotype turned up a few times. The chain carries TRBV7-2 and TRBJ2-3, with 13 nucleotides matching TRBD2. V gave up 4 bases and J gave up 2 bases; unmatched junction bases: 6. CDR3 length: 17 amino acids. Germline V gives CDR1 SGHTA, CDR2 FQGNSA. CDR3 protein: CASSSPGTSGDTDTQYF. CDR3 sequence (DNA): TGTGCCAGCAGCTCGCCCGGGACTAGCGGGGACACAGATACGCAGTATTTT.

The J gene is TRBJ2-5, the V gene TRBV3-1, with D possibly TRBD2 on 7 matching bases. The germline V gene encodes CDR1 LGHDT and CDR2 YNNKEL (reference sequence). The germline V and J ends were trimmed by 8 bases and 4 bases, with 20 bases remaining between them. The CDR3 length is 15 residues. CDR3 sequence (DNA): TGTGCCAGCCGGGCCAGTCGCGGGGGCGGAGAGACCCAGTACTTC. Its protein product is CASRASRGGGETQYF.

This clonotype has just a few counts. The V and J genes are TRBV6-5 and TRBJ2-3, with 8 bases identical to TRBD2. Trimming removed 5 bases from V and 6 bases from J; junction bases left unmatched: 4. This CDR3 is 13 amino acids long. The germline V gene encodes CDR1 MNHEY and CDR2 SVGAGI. The chain's CDR3 is CASSHRGGDTQYF. CDR3 coding DNA: TGTGCCAGCAGTCATCGGGGGGGTGATACGCAGTATTTT.

This clonotype was seen a few times. The chain uses TRBV3-1 and TRBJ2-7, with D hard to call. The ends were cut back, 4 bases at V and 0 bases at J, with 7 bases in the middle. Germline CDR1 LGHDT, CDR2 YNNKEL (reference sequence). There are 13 residues in the CDR3. As DNA, the CDR3 is TGTGCCAGCAGCCCCTCGGCCTCCTACGAGCAGTACTTC. It is translated as CASSPSASYEQYF.

This clonotype showed up just a few times. The gene calls are TRBV20-1 and TRBJ2-5; the match to TRBD1 covers 7 bases. CDR1 and CDR2 from the germline V gene are DFQATT and SNEGSKA (reference sequence). This CDR3 has 12 residues. J lost 2 bases, V lost 4 bases, and 1 base had no gene match. CDR3 sequence: CSAKGAQETQYF. CDR3 nucleotide sequence: TGCAGTGCTAAGGGGGCGCAAGAGACCCAGTACTTC.

The rearrangement links TRBV12-3 or TRBV12-4 to TRBJ2-5, with D unresolved. V was shortened by 3 bases and J by 1 base, with 9 bases between the two germline ends. This CDR3 has 14 residues. CDR3 nucleotides: TGTGCCAGCAGTTTTTCGGCCAGCCAAGAGACCCAGTACTTC. It yields the protein CASSFSASQETQYF.

There are a few counts of this clonotype. V usage is TRBV5-1 and J usage is TRBJ2-3, with D possibly TRBD2 on 5 matching bases. Germline CDR1 reads SGHRS; CDR2 reads YFSETQ. This CDR3 comprises 15 residues. The V and J ends lost 4 bases and 6 bases respectively, with 18 bases between them. Here the CDR3 reads CASSDLSRTSDTQYF. As DNA, the CDR3 is TGCGCCAGCAGCGACCTATCCCGGACTTCCGATACGCAGTATTTT.

The CDR3 sequence: CASNEGRWTEAFF. The CDR3 region has the DNA TGTGCCAGCAATGAGGGGCGTTGGACTGAAGCTTTCTTT. The V gene is TRBV28, the J gene TRBJ1-1; tentative D call: TRBD1 (5 bases). V lost 7 bases and J 5 bases, leaving 14 bases between the germline ends. CDR3 length equals 13 residues. Germline CDR1 MDHEN, CDR2 SYDVKM.

V usage is TRBV20-1 and J usage is TRBJ1-2, with TRBD1 as a possible D gene (6 bases). The CDR3 contains 13 residues. V lost 5 bases and J 1 base, leaving 11 bases between the germline ends. The germline V gene encodes CDR1 DFQATT and CDR2 SNEGSKA (reference sequence). Written as DNA, the CDR3 is TGCAGTGCTTTTGACAGGCGTAACTATGGCTACACCTTC. Protein: CSAFDRRNYGYTF.

This clonotype was counted many times. The chain combines TRBV5-1 with TRBJ2-1; 7 bases are a match to TRBD2. From germline, CDR1 is SGHRS and CDR2 YFSETQ. The V gene end was trimmed by 0 bases and the J gene end by 7 bases; junction bases not matched to a gene: 4. The CDR3 length is 14 residues. The CDR3 DNA reads TGCGCCAGCAGCTTGGCCGGGGGGTGGAATGAGCAGTTCTTC. This gives the protein CASSLAGGWNEQFF.

In this sample, this clonotype turned up a few times. The chain combines TRBV20-1 with TRBJ2-7; tentatively, D is TRBD1 (7 bases). The CDR3 extends over 15 amino acids. V shed 0 bases and J shed 2 bases, with 14 bases lying between them. Germline V CDR1 and CDR2: DFQATT, SNEGSKA (reference sequence). The DNA of the CDR3 is TGCAGTGCTAGAGATCAGGGCAGGGGGGCCTACGAGCAGTACTTC. It yields the protein CSARDQGRGAYEQYF.

This clonotype was found a few times. The chain employs TRBV12-3 or TRBV12-4 and TRBJ1-5; perhaps TRBD1 as D (6 bases). CDR3 length equals 17 residues. V was cut by 1 base and J by 1 base, with 14 bases left in between. CDR3 region: CASSLGRWGASNQPQHF. In DNA form, the CDR3 reads TGTGCCAGCAGTTTAGGCCGCTGGGGGGCAAGCAATCAGCCCCAGCATTTT.

This chain joins TRBV12-3 or TRBV12-4 and TRBJ1-2, with TRBD1 as a possible D gene (5 bases). This CDR3 is 14 amino acids long. V dropped 5 bases and J dropped 2 bases, with 12 bases sitting between them. CDR3 amino acids: CASSGAVRNYGYTF. The CDR3 nucleotides are TGTGCCAGCAGTGGGGCAGTTAGAAACTATGGCTACACCTTC.

This clonotype showed up many times. One junction end does not reproduce the germline sequence, and a read error may be involved. The chain recombines TRBV5-4 with TRBJ2-1; tentative D call: TRBD1 (5 bases). CDR3 length: 12 residues. Looked up from germline, CDR1 is SGHNT and CDR2 is YYREEE (reference sequence). The DNA of the CDR3 is TGTGCCAGCAGCTTGGGTGCAACAGGTATGGCCTTC. It encodes CASSLGATGMAF.

The chain uses TRBV11-2 and TRBJ2-5; 8 bases match TRBD2. The J segment lost 5 bases and the V segment lost 6 bases, leaving 14 bases of the junction unmatched. Germline CDR1 SGHAT, CDR2 FQNNGV. The CDR3 is 16 residues long. CDR3 nucleotides: TGTGCCAGCAGACGACCGGGACTAGGGTTGACGGAGACCCAGTACTTC. This encodes CASRRPGLGLTETQYF. The full variable domain, completed using reference TRBV11-2 and TRBJ2-5, is EAGVAQSPRYKIIEKRQSVAFWCNPISGHATLYWYQQILGQGPKLLIQFQNNGVVDDSQLPKDRFSAERLKGVDSTLKIQPAKLEDSAVYLCASRRPGLGLTETQYFGPGTRLLVL.

This clonotype was seen a few times. The rearrangement links TRBV6-2 or TRBV6-3 to TRBJ1-2; D is possibly TRBD1 (6 bases). Germline V gene lookup returns CDR1 MNHEY and CDR2 SVGEGT. Trimming cost V 4 bases and J 2 bases, with 14 bases left between them. The length of the CDR3 is 15 residues. The CDR3 region is CASSSPGGGNYGYTF. In DNA form, the CDR3 reads TGTGCCAGCAGTTCTCCCGGCGGGGGCAACTATGGCTACACCTTC.